The clone carrying this TCR beta chain was picked up one time. What it binds is not known. This clone may be a read error of a much larger clone one base away. For sequencing, patients were chosen who had shown expansion of CD8+CD57+ cells by flow cytometry. The patients, all of them, had severe acquired aplastic anemia. The data derive from a study of CD8+CD57+ T cells in acquired aplastic anemia. Study background: The study obtained an average of about 3.2 ug of DNA from sorted CD4+ and CD8+ cells. Study results and limitations: Patients and controls turned out to have twenty-nine CD8+ CDR3 sequences in common. Any difference that existed in CD8+ Simpson's diversity between patients and controls was not significant.

For CDR3 and TCR beta VDJ profiling, genomic DNA was the template used. Via MiXCR, TCRdb re-called the reads, giving one row per CDR3 protein. The repertoire has around 160,000 distinct CDR3 sequences, about 45% of them found once; the top ten carry approximately 3%. V was clipped by 3 bases and J by 1 base; unmatched bases: 4. Germline lookup yields CDR1 SGHRS and CDR2 YFSETQ. CDR3 length: 15 amino acids. The receptor was isolated from a human donor with aplastic anemia. The sample comprised sorted CD4+, CD8+, or CD8+CD57+ T cells (not recorded which) from PBMCs. The chain is built from TRBV5-1 and TRBJ2-3; 8 nucleotides align to TRBD2. The CDR3 coding sequence is TGCGCCAGCAGCTCAGCGGGAGTAGGCACAGATACGCAGTATTTT. Its protein is CASSSAGVGTDTQYF.